The T cell receptor beta chain described here comes from a study of neoadjuvant anti-PD-1 for oral cavity cancer. Study-wide results and limits: Non-responders to neoadjuvant nivolumab had significantly more clonal PBMC T cells than responders.

The method was immunoSEQ multiplex PCR; TCRdb's version includes in-frame clones alone and lacks a portion of them. The sample holds approximately 13,000 clones, over 55% seen once. A note on this clone: What it binds is unknown.

The V gene's germline CDR1 is SGHAT and CDR2 FQNNGV. V gave up 5 bases and J gave up 0 bases, with 2 bases separating them. The CDR3 runs 12 residues. Regarding time point: after neoadjuvant nivolumab, at surgical resection. The chain couples TRBV11-2 to TRBJ1-3; the D is unclear. Material: PBMCs, obtained after nivolumab (anti-PD-1) treatment. The receptor comes from a person aged 40 to 85 with oral cavity squamous cell carcinoma. The CDR3 here is CASSGSGNTIYF. DNA of the CDR3: TGTGCCAGCAGCGGCTCTGGAAACACCATATATTTT.